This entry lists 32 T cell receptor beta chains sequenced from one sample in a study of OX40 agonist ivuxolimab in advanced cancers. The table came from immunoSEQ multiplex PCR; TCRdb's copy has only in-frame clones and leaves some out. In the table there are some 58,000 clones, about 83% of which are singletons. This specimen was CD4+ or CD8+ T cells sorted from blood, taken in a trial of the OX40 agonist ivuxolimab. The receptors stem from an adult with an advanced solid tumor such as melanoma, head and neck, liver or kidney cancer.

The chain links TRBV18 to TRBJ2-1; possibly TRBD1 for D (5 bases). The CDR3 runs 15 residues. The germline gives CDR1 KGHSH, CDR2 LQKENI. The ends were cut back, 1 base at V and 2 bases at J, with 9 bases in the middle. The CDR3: CASSPLQGAYNEQFF. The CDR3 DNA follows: TGTGCCAGCTCACCACTGCAGGGTGCCTACAATGAGCAGTTCTTC.

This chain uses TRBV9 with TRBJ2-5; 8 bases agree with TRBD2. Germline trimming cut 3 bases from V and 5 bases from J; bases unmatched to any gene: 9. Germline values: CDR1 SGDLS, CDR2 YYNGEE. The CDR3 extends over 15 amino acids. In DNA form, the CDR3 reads TGTGCCAGCAGCGACGGGACTAGGGGAATGGAGACCCAGTACTTC. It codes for CASSDGTRGMETQYF.

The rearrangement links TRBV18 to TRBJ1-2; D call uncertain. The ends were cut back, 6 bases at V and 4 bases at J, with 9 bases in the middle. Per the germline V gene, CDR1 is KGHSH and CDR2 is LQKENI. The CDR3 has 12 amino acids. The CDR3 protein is CASSLDRYGYTF. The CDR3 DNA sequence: TGTGCCAGCTCCCTCGACCGCTATGGCTACACCTTC.

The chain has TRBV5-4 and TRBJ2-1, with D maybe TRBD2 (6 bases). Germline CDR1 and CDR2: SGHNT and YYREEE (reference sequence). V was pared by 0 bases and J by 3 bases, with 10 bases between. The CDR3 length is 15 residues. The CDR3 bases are TGTGCCAGCAGCTTGGCTTGGGGGGACTACAATGAGCAGTTCTTC. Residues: CASSLAWGDYNEQFF.

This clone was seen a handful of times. Here the CDR3 DNA reads TGCGCCAGCAGCCAAGGCTCTGGGGCCAACGTCCTGACTTTC. Translation gives CASSQGSGANVLTF. The V and J genes are TRBV5-1 and TRBJ2-6; no clear D. V lost 4 bases, J lost 0 bases, and 5 bases lay in between. Germline-derived CDR1 and CDR2 are SGHRS and YFSETQ. The CDR3 runs to 14 residues.

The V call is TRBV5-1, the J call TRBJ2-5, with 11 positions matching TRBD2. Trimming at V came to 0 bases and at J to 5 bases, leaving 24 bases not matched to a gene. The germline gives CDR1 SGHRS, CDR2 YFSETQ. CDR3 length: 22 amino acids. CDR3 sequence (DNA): TGCGCCAGCAGCTTGGTCAAGGGGGCGAAACTAGCGGGAGCAGGGCTTGCGGAGACCCAGTACTTC. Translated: CASSLVKGAKLAGAGLAETQYF.

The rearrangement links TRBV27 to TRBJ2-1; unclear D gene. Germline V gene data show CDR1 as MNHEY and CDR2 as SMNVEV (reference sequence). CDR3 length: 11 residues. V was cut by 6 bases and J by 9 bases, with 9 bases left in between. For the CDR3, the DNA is TGTGCCAGCAGCGCATACGGTGAGCAGTTCTTC. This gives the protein CASSAYGEQFF.

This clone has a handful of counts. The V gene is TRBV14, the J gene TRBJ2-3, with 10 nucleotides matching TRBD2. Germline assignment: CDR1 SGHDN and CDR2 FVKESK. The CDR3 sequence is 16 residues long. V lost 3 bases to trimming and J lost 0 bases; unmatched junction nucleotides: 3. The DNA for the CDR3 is TGTGCCAGCAGCCACCGGACTAGCGGTAGCACAGATACGCAGTATTTT. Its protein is CASSHRTSGSTDTQYF. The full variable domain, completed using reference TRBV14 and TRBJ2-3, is EAGVTQFPSHSVIEKGQTVTLRCDPISGHDNLYWYRRVMGKEIKFLLHFVKESKQDESGMPNNRFLAERTGGTYSTLKVQPAELEDSGVYFCASSHRTSGSTDTQYFGPGTRLTVL.

CDR3 DNA: TGTGCCAGTAGTCCCGGGACAGGGAATACTGAAGCTTTCTTT. Translated, it gives CASSPGTGNTEAFF. The rearrangement joins TRBV19 to TRBJ1-1; 9 bases map to TRBD1. The V gene's germline CDR1 is LNHDA and CDR2 SQIVND (reference sequence). J lost 5 bases, V lost 5 bases, and 6 bases had no gene match. The CDR3 extends over 14 amino acids.

CDR3 protein: CASRTGTGGYEQFF. The CDR3 nucleotides are TGTGCCAGCAGAACCGGGACAGGGGGCTATGAGCAGTTCTTC. The J gene is TRBJ2-1, the V gene TRBV6-1; 12 nucleotides align to TRBD1. The germline V gene encodes CDR1 MNHNS and CDR2 SASEGT. J gave up 8 bases and V 6 bases, and 5 bases lay outside the gene matches. The CDR3 totals 14 residues.

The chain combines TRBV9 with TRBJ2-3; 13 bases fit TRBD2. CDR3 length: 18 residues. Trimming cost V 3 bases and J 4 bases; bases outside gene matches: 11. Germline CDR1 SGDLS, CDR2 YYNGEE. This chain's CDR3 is CASSAPRTSGRVSDTQYF. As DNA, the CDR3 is TGTGCCAGCAGCGCACCGCGGACTAGCGGGAGAGTATCAGATACGCAGTATTTT.

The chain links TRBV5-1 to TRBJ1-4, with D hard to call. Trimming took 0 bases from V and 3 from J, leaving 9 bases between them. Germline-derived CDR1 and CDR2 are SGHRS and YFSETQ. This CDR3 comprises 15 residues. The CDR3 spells CASSLDRAPNEKLFF. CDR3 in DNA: TGCGCCAGCAGCTTGGATAGGGCGCCTAATGAAAAACTGTTTTTT.

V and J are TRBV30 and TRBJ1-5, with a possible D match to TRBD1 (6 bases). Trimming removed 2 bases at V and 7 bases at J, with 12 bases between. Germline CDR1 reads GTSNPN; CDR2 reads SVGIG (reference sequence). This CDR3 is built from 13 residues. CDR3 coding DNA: TGTGCCTGGAGTCCAGGGACATCGCAGCCCCAGCATTTT. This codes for CAWSPGTSQPQHF.

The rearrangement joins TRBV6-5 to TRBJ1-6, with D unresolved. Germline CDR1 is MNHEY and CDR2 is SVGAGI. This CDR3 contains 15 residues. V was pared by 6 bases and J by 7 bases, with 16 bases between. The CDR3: CASSQMPAPNSPLHF. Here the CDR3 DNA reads TGTGCCAGCAGCCAAATGCCGGCTCCCAATTCACCCCTCCACTTT.

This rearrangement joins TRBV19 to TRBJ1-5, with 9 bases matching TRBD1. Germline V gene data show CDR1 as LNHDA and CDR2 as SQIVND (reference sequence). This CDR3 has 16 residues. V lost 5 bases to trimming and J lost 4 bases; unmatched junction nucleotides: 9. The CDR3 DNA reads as TGTGCCAGTAGTTCATCGGACAGGGGATGGAATCAGCCCCAGCATTTT. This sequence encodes CASSSSDRGWNQPQHF.

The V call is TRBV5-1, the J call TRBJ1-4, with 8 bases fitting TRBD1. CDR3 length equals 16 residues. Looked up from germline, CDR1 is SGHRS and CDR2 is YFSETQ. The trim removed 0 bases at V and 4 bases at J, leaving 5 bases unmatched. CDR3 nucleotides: TGCGCCAGCAGCTTGGGACAGGGGTTTAGTAATGAAAAACTGTTTTTT. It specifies CASSLGQGFSNEKLFF.

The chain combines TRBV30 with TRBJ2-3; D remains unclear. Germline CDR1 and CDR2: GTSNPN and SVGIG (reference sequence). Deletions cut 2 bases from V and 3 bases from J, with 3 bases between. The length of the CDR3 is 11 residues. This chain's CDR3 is CAWSTTDTQYF. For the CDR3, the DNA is TGTGCCTGGAGTACAACAGATACGCAGTATTTT.

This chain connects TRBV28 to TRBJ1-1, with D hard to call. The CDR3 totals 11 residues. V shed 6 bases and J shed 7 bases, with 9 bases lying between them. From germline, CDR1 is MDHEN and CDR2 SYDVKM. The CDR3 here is CASSNSREAFF. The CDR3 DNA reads TGTGCCAGCAGCAACTCGCGTGAAGCTTTCTTT.

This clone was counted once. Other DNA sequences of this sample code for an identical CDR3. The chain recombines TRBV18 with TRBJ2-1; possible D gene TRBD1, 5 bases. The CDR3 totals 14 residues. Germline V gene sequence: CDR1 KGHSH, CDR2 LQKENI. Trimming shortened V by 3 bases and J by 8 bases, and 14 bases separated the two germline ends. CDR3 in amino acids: CASSPRQGVDEQFF. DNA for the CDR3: TGTGCCAGCTCACCCCGACAAGGGGTCGATGAGCAGTTCTTC.

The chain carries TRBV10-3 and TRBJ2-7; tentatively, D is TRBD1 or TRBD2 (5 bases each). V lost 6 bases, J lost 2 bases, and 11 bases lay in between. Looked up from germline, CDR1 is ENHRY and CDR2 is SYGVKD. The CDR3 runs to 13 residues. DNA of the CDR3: TGTGCCATCAGGGGGACGGCAGCCTACGAGCAGTACTTC. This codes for CAIRGTAAYEQYF.

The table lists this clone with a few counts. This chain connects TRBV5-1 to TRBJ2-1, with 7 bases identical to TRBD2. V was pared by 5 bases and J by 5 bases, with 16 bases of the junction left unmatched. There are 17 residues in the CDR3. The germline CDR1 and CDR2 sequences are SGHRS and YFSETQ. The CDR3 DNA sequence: TGCGCCAGCAGTCTGGGGCTGAGCACTAGCGCCAACAATGAGCAGTTCTTC. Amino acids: CASSLGLSTSANNEQFF.

CDR3 in DNA: TGTGCCAGCAGCTTAGTGACTAGCCGTCTCGATGAGCAGTTCTTC. It is translated as CASSLVTSRLDEQFF. This rearrangement joins TRBV13 to TRBJ2-1, with TRBD2 matching over 7 bases. Looked up from germline, CDR1 is PRHDT and CDR2 is FYEKMQ (reference sequence). V dropped 1 base and J dropped 8; count of bases not matched to a gene: 8. The CDR3 runs 15 residues.

In DNA form, the CDR3 reads TGTGCCAGCTCACCACCAATGGACAGGGCTTCCTACAATGAGCAGTTCTTC. It codes for CASSPPMDRASYNEQFF. V gene TRBV18 combines with J gene TRBJ2-1; 8 nucleotides agree with TRBD1. The V gene's germline CDR1 is KGHSH and CDR2 LQKENI. The CDR3 totals 17 residues. V lost 0 bases, J lost 1 base, and 5 bases stayed unmatched.

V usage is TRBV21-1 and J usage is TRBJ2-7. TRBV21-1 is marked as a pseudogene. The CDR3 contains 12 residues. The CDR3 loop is CARLDISYEQYF. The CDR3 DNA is TGTGCCAGGCTAGACATCTCCTACGAGCAGTACTTC.

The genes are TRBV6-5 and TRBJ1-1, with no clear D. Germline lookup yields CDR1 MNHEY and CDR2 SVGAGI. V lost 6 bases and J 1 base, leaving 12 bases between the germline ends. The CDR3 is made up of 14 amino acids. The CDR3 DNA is TGTGCCAGCAGCCCCACGTGGACGAACACTGAAGCTTTCTTT. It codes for CASSPTWTNTEAFF.

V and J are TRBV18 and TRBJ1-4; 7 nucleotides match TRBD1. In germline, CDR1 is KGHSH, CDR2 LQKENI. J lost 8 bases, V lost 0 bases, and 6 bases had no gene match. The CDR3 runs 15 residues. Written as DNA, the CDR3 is TGTGCCAGCTCACCACCATCGCAGGGGGAAGAAAAACTGTTTTTT. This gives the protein CASSPPSQGEEKLFF.

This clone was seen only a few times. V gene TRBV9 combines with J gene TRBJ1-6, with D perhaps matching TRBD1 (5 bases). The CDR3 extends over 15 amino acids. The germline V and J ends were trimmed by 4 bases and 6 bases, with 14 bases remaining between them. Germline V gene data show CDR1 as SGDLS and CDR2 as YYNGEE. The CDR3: CASSPSPGLNSPLHF. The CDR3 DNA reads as TGTGCCAGCAGCCCTTCCCCAGGGCTTAATTCACCCCTCCACTTT.

CDR3 protein: CASRRVMNTEAFF. The CDR3 coding sequence is TGTGCCAGTAGGCGGGTGATGAACACTGAAGCTTTCTTT. The chain carries TRBV19 and TRBJ1-1; D call uncertain. Germline CDR1 is LNHDA and CDR2 is SQIVND (reference sequence). CDR3 length: 13 amino acids. The germline V and J ends were trimmed by 6 bases and 0 bases, with 8 bases remaining between them. The full variable domain, completed using reference TRBV19 and TRBJ1-1, is DGGITQSPKYLFRKEGQNVTLSCEQNLNHDAMYWYRQDPGQGLRLIYYSQIVNDFQKGDIAEGYSVSREKKESFPLTVTSAQKNPTAFYLCASRRVMNTEAFFGQGTRLTVV.

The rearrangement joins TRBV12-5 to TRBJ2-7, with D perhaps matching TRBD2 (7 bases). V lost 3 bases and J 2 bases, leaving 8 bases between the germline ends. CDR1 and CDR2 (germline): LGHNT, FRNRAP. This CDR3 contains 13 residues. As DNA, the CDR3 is TGTGCTAGTGGTTTAGGGGGGGCCTACGAGCAGTACTTC. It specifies CASGLGGAYEQYF.

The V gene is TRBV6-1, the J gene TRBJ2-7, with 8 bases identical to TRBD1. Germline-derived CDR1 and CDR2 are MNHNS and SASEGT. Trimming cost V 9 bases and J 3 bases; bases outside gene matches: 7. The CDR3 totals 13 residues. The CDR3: CASDRGPIYEQYF. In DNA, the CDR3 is TGTGCCAGTGACAGGGGCCCCATCTACGAGCAGTACTTC.

This chain's CDR3 is CASFVSGRATPCTSYNEQFF. The CDR3 DNA is TGCGCCAGTTTCGTATCGGGACGGGCCACACCTTGCACTTCCTACAATGAGCAGTTCTTC. This rearrangement joins TRBV4-1 to TRBJ2-1; D may match TRBD1 or TRBD2 (5 bases each). This CDR3 comprises 20 residues. Germline V lookup: CDR1 MGHRA, CDR2 YSYEKL. The V gene lost 9 bases and the J gene lost 1 base, with 31 bases spanning the gap.

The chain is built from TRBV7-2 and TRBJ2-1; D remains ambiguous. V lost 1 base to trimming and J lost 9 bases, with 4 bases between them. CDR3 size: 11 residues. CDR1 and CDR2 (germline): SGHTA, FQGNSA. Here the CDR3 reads CASSLDFEQFF. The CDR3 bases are TGTGCCAGCAGCTTAGACTTTGAGCAGTTCTTC.